These 26 T cell receptor beta chains originate from one sample sequenced in a study of graft-versus-host responses after intestinal transplantation. TCRdb's table, derived via immunoSEQ multiplex PCR, lists solely in-frame clones and lacks some. The data hold about 85,000 clones, with roughly 80% observed a single time. These receptors' targets are unknown. The input for sequencing was unstimulated CD4+ T cells sorted from spleen or lymph node cells, taken before intestinal transplant. Receptor source: a human donor who received an intestinal transplant.

The V and J genes are TRBV7-9 and TRBJ2-1, with 9 bases aligning to TRBD2. V shed 1 base, J shed 8 bases, and the junction held 6 bases outside the gene matches. The CDR3 has 15 residues. CDR1 is SEHNR, CDR2 FQNEAQ, per germline (reference sequence). DNA of the CDR3: TGTGCCAGCAGCTTAGGCGGGGGGGCCTCCGATGAGCAGTTCTTC. Protein product: CASSLGGGASDEQFF.

This clone has just one count. The chain carries TRBV7-3 and TRBJ2-7; TRBD1 matches at 7 bases. The CDR3 has 13 residues. The J segment lost 3 bases and the V segment lost 8 bases, leaving 7 bases of the junction unmatched. Germline CDR1 SGHTA, CDR2 FQGTGA. The CDR3 protein is CASSPDRHYEQYF. CDR3 coding DNA: TGTGCCAGCTCTCCGGACAGGCACTACGAGCAGTACTTC.

This sequence joins TRBV15 and TRBJ2-1; TRBD2 is a possible D gene (5 bases). There are 16 residues in the CDR3. The germline gives CDR1 LNHNV, CDR2 YYDKDF (reference sequence). V lost 1 base and J lost 9, with 19 bases in between. In DNA form, the CDR3 reads TGTGCCACCAGCAGAGGGGGTTGGGTAGCGCATCGTGAGCAGTTCTTC. Its protein is CATSRGGWVAHREQFF.

This chain uses TRBV6-5 with TRBJ2-5; D unclear. CDR3 length: 13 amino acids. V lost 2 bases, J lost 0 bases, and 4 bases lay in between. CDR1 MNHEY and CDR2 SVGAGI come from the germline V gene. CDR3 nucleotides: TGTGCCAGCAGTTACCAGTACCAAGAGACCCAGTACTTC. Translation gives CASSYQYQETQYF.

The gene calls are TRBV27 and TRBJ2-7; D is perhaps TRBD1 (6 bases). This CDR3 comprises 14 residues. Trimming took off 3 bases at V and 6 bases at J, with 15 bases between the two ends. Germline lookup yields CDR1 MNHEY and CDR2 SMNVEV (reference sequence). The CDR3 is CASSFYRDRGEQYF. CDR3 DNA sequence: TGTGCCAGCAGTTTCTACAGGGACCGCGGCGAGCAGTACTTC.

This chain connects TRBV29-1 to TRBJ2-5; weak D call: TRBD1 (6 bases). Trimming pared 7 bases from V and 2 bases from J, leaving 11 bases between. The CDR3 is 12 amino acids. Germline assignment: CDR1 SQVTM and CDR2 ANQGSEA. This CDR3 is CSAHRDQETQYF. The CDR3 DNA reads TGCAGCGCCCACAGGGATCAAGAGACCCAGTACTTC.

V gene TRBV28 combines with J gene TRBJ1-3; 7 bases map to TRBD1. This CDR3 region has 15 residues. The junction had 1 base not matched to a gene; V was cut back by 2 bases and J by 0 bases. Germline V gene data show CDR1 as MDHEN and CDR2 as SYDVKM. CDR3 in DNA: TGTGCCAGCAGTTTAGGGGACAGCTCTGGAAACACCATATATTTT. Protein product: CASSLGDSSGNTIYF.

The V and J genes are TRBV6-1 and TRBJ2-3, with D possibly TRBD1 on 6 matching bases. Per the germline V gene, CDR1 is MNHNS and CDR2 is SASEGT. This CDR3 is 13 amino acids long. The ends were cut back, 6 bases at V and 3 bases at J, with 10 bases in the middle. For the CDR3, the DNA is TGTGCCAGCAGCGGACAGACAACAGATACGCAGTATTTT. Translation gives CASSGQTTDTQYF.

The chain uses TRBV30 and TRBJ2-2; weak D call: TRBD1 (6 bases). Between the trimmed V and J ends, which lost 4 bases and 0 bases, there was a span of 9 bases. CDR3 length: 14 amino acids. Germline-derived CDR1 and CDR2 are GTSNPN and SVGIG (reference sequence). CDR3 in DNA: TGTGCCTGGACTCGACAGGCGAACACCGGGGAGCTGTTTTTT. Its protein is CAWTRQANTGELFF.

The chain recombines TRBV28 with TRBJ2-7; 7 bases match TRBD1. The junction had 12 bases not matched to a gene; V was cut back by 6 bases and J by 4 bases. The CDR3 runs 15 residues. From germline, CDR1 is MDHEN and CDR2 SYDVKM. In DNA form, the CDR3 reads TGTGCCAGCAGCCTCCTGGGACAGTCGGTTTACGAGCAGTACTTC. Translation gives CASSLLGQSVYEQYF.

For the CDR3, the DNA is TGCGCCAGCAGCTTATTGGGGACAGGATCCTACGAGCAGTACTTC. Translated: CASSLLGTGSYEQYF. The chain is built from TRBV5-1 and TRBJ2-7; 8 bases are a match to TRBD1. Per germline, CDR1 SGHRS and CDR2 YFSETQ. The CDR3 consists of 15 residues. The ends lost 2 bases at V and 1 base at J; junction bases unmatched: 5.

The chain couples TRBV5-4 to TRBJ1-4; 7 bases are a match to TRBD1. The CDR3 loop spans 15 amino acids. Germline V CDR1 and CDR2: SGHNT, YYREEE (reference sequence). Losses at the gene ends were 4 bases for V and 4 bases for J; bases not matched to a gene: 7. CDR3 coding DNA: TGTGCCAGCAGCAAGGGGACAGTCGATAATGAAAAACTGTTTTTT. Amino acids: CASSKGTVDNEKLFF. Together with reference TRBV5-4 and TRBJ1-4, the CDR3 gives the full variable domain: ETGVTQSPTHLIKTRGQQVTLRCSSQSGHNTVSWYQQALGQGPQFIFQYYREEENGRGNFPPRFSGLQFPNYSSELNVNALELDDSALYLCASSKGTVDNEKLFFGSGTQLSVL.

The chain joins TRBV6-5 to TRBJ2-3; 9 bases match TRBD1. There are 14 residues in the CDR3. Germline CDR1 and CDR2: MNHEY and SVGAGI. J gave up 5 bases and V 5 bases, and 5 bases lay outside the gene matches. In nucleotides, the CDR3 is TGTGCCAGCAGTGCGCAGACAGGGGGAGATACGCAGTATTTT. Protein: CASSAQTGGDTQYF.

V gene TRBV10-2 combines with J gene TRBJ2-5; 9 nucleotides match TRBD1. Trimming removed 6 bases from V and 2 bases from J; junction bases left unmatched: 7. Per the germline V gene, CDR1 is WSHSY and CDR2 is SAAADI. The CDR3 sequence is 15 residues long. For the CDR3, the DNA is TGCGCCAGCAGAGACCCCGGGACAGGGCAAGAGACCCAGTACTTC. Amino acids: CASRDPGTGQETQYF.

This chain uses TRBV7-3 with TRBJ1-1; 7 bases line up with TRBD1. From germline, CDR1 is SGHTA and CDR2 FQGTGA. The CDR3 is made up of 14 amino acids. The trim removed 4 bases at V and 9 bases at J, leaving 11 bases unmatched. For the CDR3, the DNA is TGTGCCAGCAGCTCCAACACCGGGACAGCCAAAGCTTTCTTT. It specifies CASSSNTGTAKAFF.

The genes are TRBV7-8 and TRBJ1-2; D is unresolved. The V end lost 3 bases, the J end lost 0 bases, and 8 bases lay between the germline ends. Per the germline V gene, CDR1 is SGHVS and CDR2 is FQNEAQ. The CDR3 covers 14 residues. The CDR3 loop reads CASSFTETNYGYTF. In DNA form, the CDR3 reads TGTGCCAGCAGCTTCACGGAGACTAACTATGGCTACACCTTC.

The chain employs TRBV5-1 and TRBJ1-1; D is possibly TRBD1 (6 bases). Germline loops: CDR1 SGHRS, CDR2 YFSETQ. Trimming took off 4 bases at V and 0 bases at J, with 16 bases between the two ends. The CDR3 contains 16 residues. Here the CDR3 reads CASSKVTGLVNTEAFF. CDR3 coding DNA: TGCGCCAGCAGCAAGGTGACAGGATTGGTGAACACTGAAGCTTTCTTT.

V is TRBV2 and J is TRBJ2-2, with 9 bases lining up with TRBD1. CDR3 length: 15 amino acids. V shed 6 bases and J 6 bases; nucleotides not matched to a gene: 8. The germline V gene has CDR1 SNHLY and CDR2 FYNNEI. In DNA, the CDR3 is TGTGCCAGCAGGGGGGGGACAGGGTCGGCCGGGGAGCTGTTTTTT. It codes for CASRGGTGSAGELFF. Together with reference TRBV2 and TRBJ2-2, the CDR3 gives the full variable domain: EPEVTQTPSHQVTQMGQEVILRCVPISNHLYFYWYRQILGQKVEFLVSFYNNEISEKSEIFDDQFSVERPDGSNFTLKIRSTKLEDSAMYFCASRGGTGSAGELFFGEGSRLTVL.

The CDR3 nucleotides read TGTGCCAGCAGCCCTGGGACTAGCGGGAGGTACGAGCAGTACTTC. As protein: CASSPGTSGRYEQYF. This chain connects TRBV5-6 to TRBJ2-7; 15 bases align to TRBD2. Trimming took 4 bases from V and 4 from J; bases not matched to a gene: 3. Germline V gene lookup returns CDR1 SGHDT and CDR2 YYEEEE. This CDR3 is 15 amino acids long.

The J gene is TRBJ2-1, the V gene TRBV7-9; 10 bases agree with TRBD2. The trim removed 6 bases at V and 6 bases at J, leaving 5 bases unmatched. Germline V gene sequence: CDR1 SEHNR, CDR2 FQNEAQ (reference sequence). The CDR3 loop spans 14 amino acids. The CDR3 here is CASSQAGGRNEQFF. CDR3 coding DNA: TGTGCCAGCAGTCAAGCGGGGGGGCGCAATGAGCAGTTCTTC.

The chain's CDR3 is CAWSEGGGSGNQPQHF. CDR3 nucleotide sequence: TGTGCCTGGAGTGAAGGGGGGGGCTCTGGCAATCAGCCCCAGCATTTT. This rearrangement joins TRBV30 to TRBJ1-5; possible D gene TRBD1, 6 bases. CDR3 length equals 16 residues. V lost 1 base, J lost 2 bases, and 15 bases lay in between. Per germline, CDR1 GTSNPN and CDR2 SVGIG (reference sequence).

This clone has a single count. The V and J genes are TRBV11-1 and TRBJ2-7, with D possibly matching TRBD1 (6 bases). This CDR3 is built from 14 residues. CDR1 SGHAT and CDR2 FQDESV come from the germline V gene (reference sequence). V lost 6 bases and J lost 2, with 14 bases in between. CDR3 coding DNA: TGTGCCAGCAGTCATCCGGGACAAACCTACGAGCAGTACTTC. This sequence encodes CASSHPGQTYEQYF.

The V and J genes are TRBV4-1 and TRBJ2-3, with TRBD1 identical over 11 bases. CDR1 MGHRA and CDR2 YSYEKL come from the germline V gene. V lost 4 bases to trimming and J lost 6 bases; unmatched junction nucleotides: 15. CDR3 length: 18 amino acids. DNA for the CDR3: TGCGCCAGCAGCCCAATTCTGTCCGGGACAGGGGGAACGGATACGCAGTATTTT. Its protein is CASSPILSGTGGTDTQYF.

This clone was recorded a few times. The chain carries TRBV6-6 and TRBJ1-4, with TRBD1 matching 7 bases. Germline V gene sequence: CDR1 MNHNY, CDR2 SVGAGI (reference sequence). Trimming took 5 bases from V and 7 from J; bases not matched to a gene: 10. The CDR3 loop spans 15 amino acids. The CDR3: CASSGQGVVGEKLFF. DNA of the CDR3: TGTGCCAGCAGTGGTCAGGGGGTCGTCGGTGAAAAACTGTTTTTT.

The rearrangement uses TRBV5-1 and TRBJ1-4; the D is unclear. Trimming took 0 bases from V and 6 from J, leaving 21 bases between them. Germline CDR1 reads SGHRS; CDR2 reads YFSETQ. This CDR3 comprises 18 residues. Here the CDR3 reads CASSLVSRLAQSDEKLFF. CDR3 in DNA: TGCGCCAGCAGCTTGGTTTCGCGGCTAGCGCAGTCGGATGAAAAACTGTTTTTT.

J is TRBJ2-7 and V is TRBV28, with D maybe TRBD1 (6 bases). Germline CDR1 MDHEN, CDR2 SYDVKM. The CDR3 spans 15 residues. Trimming removed 8 bases from V and 2 bases from J, with 19 bases in between. The CDR3 protein is CASDGGATRTYEQYF. The CDR3 nucleotides read TGTGCCAGCGATGGGGGCGCAACAAGAACCTACGAGCAGTACTTC.